Listed below are T cell receptor beta chains from one sample, sequenced in a study of PD-1 blockade in classical Hodgkin lymphoma. Sequencing used immunoSEQ multiplex PCR; TCRdb keeps in-frame clones, though not all of them. This sample carries about 94,000 clones, about 91% of them seen once, and the ten largest clones take over 8.5%. The sample consisted of peripheral blood mononuclear cells (PBMCs), taken before the second cycle of nivolumab. The receptors come from a human donor with classical Hodgkin lymphoma. Each CDR3 is given with its conserved first and last residue. A D gene is named only where the DNA matches it firmly. A row's size may be missing; if present it is once, few, many or a size class.

j_gene | v_gene | abundance | d_gene | CDR3nt | CDR3aa
TRBJ1-4 | TRBV19 | - | - | TGTGCCAGTAGTGCCCCCGGGGCAGGGCCTCAGGGAAAACTGTTTTTT | CASSAPGAGPQGKLFF
TRBJ2-3 | TRBV4-1 | - | - | TGCGCCAGCAGCCAATATACAGGGTCCCACACGTACGGCACAGATACGCAGTATTTT | CASSQYTGSHTYGTDTQYF
TRBJ1-2 | TRBV6-1 | - | - | TGTGCCAGCAGTGATTCTAGCAGGGGATGGTGGGGCTACACCTTC | CASSDSSRGWWGYTF
TRBJ2-5 | TRBV6-4 | - | - | TGTGCCAGCAGTCTCCCCGGGGTGAACTGCAGGGCGGGACAGTACTTC | CASSLPGVNCRAGQYF
TRBJ2-3 | TRBV11-3 | - | - | TGTGCCAGCAGCAGCACTAGCACAGATACGCAGTATTTT | CASSSTSTDTQYF
TRBJ2-1 | TRBV28 | - | TRBD2 | TGTGCCAGCGGAGGACCGCGCGGACTAGCGGGAGTCCATGAGCAGTTCTTC | CASGGPRGLAGVHEQFF
TRBJ2-7 | TRBV29-1 | - | TRBD1 | TGCAGCGTCCAAGGGGGACAGGGGATGGGGCAGTACTTC | CSVQGGQGMGQYF
TRBJ2-7 | TRBV10-3 | - | - | TGTGCCATCAGTTTAGTTCAGGGAGATGGGCAGTACTTC | CAISLVQGDGQYF
TRBJ2-4 | TRBV27 | - | - | TGTGCCAGCAGTCGGGGAGATACACTAGCCAAAAACATTCAGTACTTC | CASSRGDTLAKNIQYF
TRBJ1-4 | TRBV6-5 | - | - | TGTGCCAGCAGTCGCGGGGCTTCTAATGAAAAACTGTTTTTT | CASSRGASNEKLFF
TRBJ2-3 | TRBV5-5 | - | TRBD2 | TGTGCCAGCAGCTTTTTTCCGGGGGGAAGCACAGATACGCAGTATTTT | CASSFFPGGSTDTQYF
TRBJ1-5 | TRBV19 | - | TRBD1 | TGTGCCAGTAGTATGAGGGGCAGGGGGGGCGATAGCAATCAGCCCCAGCATTTT | CASSMRGRGGDSNQPQHF
TRBJ1-2 | TRBV14 | once | - | TGTGCCAGCAGCCCTGTTCGGGGGAACTATGGCTACACCTTC | CASSPVRGNYGYTF
TRBJ2-7 | TRBV2 | - | - | TGTGCCAGCAGTGAAGGTGACAAGAACGAGCAGTACTTC | CASSEGDKNEQYF
TRBJ2-7 | TRBV7-6 | - | TRBD2 | TGTGCCAGCAGCCGAGAGCGGGGGTCCTCCTACGAGCAGTACTTC | CASSRERGSSYEQYF
TRBJ2-3 | TRBV14 | - | TRBD2 | TGTGCCAGCAGTCCGGGACTAGCGTTCACAGATACGCAGTATTTT | CASSPGLAFTDTQYF
TRBJ2-7 | TRBV6-4 | - | TRBD1 | TGTGCCAGCAGTGAAGAAGGACAGGGGGACTACGAGCAGTACTTC | CASSEEGQGDYEQYF
TRBJ2-3 | TRBV12-5 | - | TRBD1 | TGTGCTAGTGGTTTGGTATTAGGACAGGGGTTTAGAACAGATACGCAGTATTTT | CASGLVLGQGFRTDTQYF
TRBJ1-2 | TRBV5-1 | - | - | TGCGCCAGCAGCGGGGGACAATTGAACTATGGCTACACCTTC | CASSGGQLNYGYTF
TRBJ1-2 | TRBV6-6 | - | TRBD1 | TGTGCCAGCAATTGGGACAGGGGTGTAACTGGCTACACCTTC | CASNWDRGVTGYTF
TRBJ2-7 | TRBV11-2 | - | TRBD1 | TGTGCCAGCAGCCCGAGGACAGGGCTGGAGGAGCAGTACTTC | CASSPRTGLEEQYF
TRBJ2-1 | TRBV7-7 | - | TRBD2 | TGTGCCAGCAGCTCCAGAGCGGGAGGGACCTACAATGAGCAGTTCTTC | CASSSRAGGTYNEQFF
TRBJ1-3 | TRBV7-2 | - | - | TGTGCCAGCAGCTTAGGTGGCGTCGCCTACTCTGGAAACACCATATATTTT | CASSLGGVAYSGNTIYF
TRBJ2-5 | TRBV4-1 | - | - | TGCGCCAGCAGCGTGGGGTTGCGGGAGACCCAGTACTTC | CASSVGLRETQYF
TRBJ2-3 | TRBV10-3 | - | TRBD2 | TGTGCCATCGGGACTAGCGGGAGTCAGGGGGATACGCAGTATTTT | CAIGTSGSQGDTQYF
TRBJ2-7 | TRBV21-1 | - | - | TGTGCCAGCAGCAAAGCTGCGTCTTTTTCGCAGGACCCCTACGAGCAGTACTTC | CASSKAASFSQDPYEQYF
TRBJ2-1 | TRBV28 | - | - | TGTGCCAGCAGTTTTTACCCGAGCGGGCCAGCCTACAATGAGCAGTTCTTC | CASSFYPSGPAYNEQFF
TRBJ2-3 | TRBV9 | - | TRBD2 | TGTGCCAGCAATAGGGGAGGGCTTAGCACAGATACGCAGTATTTT | CASNRGGLSTDTQYF
TRBJ2-1 | TRBV27 | - | - | TGTGCCAGCCACAAAGGTGGGGGTTACAATGAGCAGTTCTTC | CASHKGGGYNEQFF
TRBJ2-7 | TRBV25-1 | - | - | TGTGCCAGCAACGGGAATTTAGGCGAGCAGTACTTC | CASNGNLGEQYF
TRBJ2-2 | TRBV4-2 | - | TRBD2 | TGTGCCAGCAGCCAAGGGCTTGGACTAGCGGCTAGGGGGCTGGTCACCGGGGAGCTGTTTTTT | CASSQGLGLAARGLVTGELFF
TRBJ2-3 | TRBV19 | - | - | TGTGCCAGTAGCGGGAGACAGGGACAACGCACAGATACGCAGTATTTT | CASSGRQGQRTDTQYF
TRBJ2-7 | TRBV27 | - | - | TGTGCCAGCAGTTACACGGGCTCTACCTACGAGCAGTACTTC | CASSYTGSTYEQYF
TRBJ1-2 | TRBV18 | - | TRBD1 | TGTGCCAGCTCACCATTGCTGTTCGACAGGGTGGTATCTGGCTACACCTTC | CASSPLLFDRVVSGYTF